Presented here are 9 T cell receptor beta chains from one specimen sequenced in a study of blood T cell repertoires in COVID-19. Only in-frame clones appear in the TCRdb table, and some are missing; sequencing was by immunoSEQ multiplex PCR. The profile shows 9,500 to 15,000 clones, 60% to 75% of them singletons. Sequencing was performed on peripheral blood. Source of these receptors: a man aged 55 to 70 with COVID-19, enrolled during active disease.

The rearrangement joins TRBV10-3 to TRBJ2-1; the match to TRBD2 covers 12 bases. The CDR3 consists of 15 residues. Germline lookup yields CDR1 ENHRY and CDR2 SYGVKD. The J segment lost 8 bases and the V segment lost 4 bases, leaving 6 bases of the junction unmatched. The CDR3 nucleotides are TGTGCCATCAGTGGACTAGCGGGAGTATCGGATGAGCAGTTCTTC. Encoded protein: CAISGLAGVSDEQFF.

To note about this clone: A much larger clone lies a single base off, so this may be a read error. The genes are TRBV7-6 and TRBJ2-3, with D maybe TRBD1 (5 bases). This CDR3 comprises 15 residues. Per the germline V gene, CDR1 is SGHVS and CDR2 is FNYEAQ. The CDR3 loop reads CVSSSGQIGSDTQYF. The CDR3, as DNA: TGTGTCAGCAGCTCCGGACAAATCGGCTCAGATACGCAGTATTTT.

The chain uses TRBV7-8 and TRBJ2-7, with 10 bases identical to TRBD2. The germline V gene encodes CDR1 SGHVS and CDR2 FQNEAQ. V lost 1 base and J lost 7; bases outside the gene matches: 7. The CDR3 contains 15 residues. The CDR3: CASSLERGGRPEQYF. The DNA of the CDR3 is TGTGCCAGCAGCTTAGAGCGGGGGGGGCGTCCGGAGCAGTACTTC.

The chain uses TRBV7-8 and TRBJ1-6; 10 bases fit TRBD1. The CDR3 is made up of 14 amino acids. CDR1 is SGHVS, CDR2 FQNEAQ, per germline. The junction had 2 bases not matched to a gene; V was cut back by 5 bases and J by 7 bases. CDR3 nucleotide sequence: TGTGCCAGCAGCCTGGACAGGGGGAATTCACCCCTCCACTTT. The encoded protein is CASSLDRGNSPLHF.

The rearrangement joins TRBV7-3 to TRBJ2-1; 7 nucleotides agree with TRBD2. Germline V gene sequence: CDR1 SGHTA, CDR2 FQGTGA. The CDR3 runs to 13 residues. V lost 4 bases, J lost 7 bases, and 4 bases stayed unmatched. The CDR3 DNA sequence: TGTGCCAGCAGCTCTAGCGGAGGGAATGAGCAGTTCTTC. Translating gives CASSSSGGNEQFF.

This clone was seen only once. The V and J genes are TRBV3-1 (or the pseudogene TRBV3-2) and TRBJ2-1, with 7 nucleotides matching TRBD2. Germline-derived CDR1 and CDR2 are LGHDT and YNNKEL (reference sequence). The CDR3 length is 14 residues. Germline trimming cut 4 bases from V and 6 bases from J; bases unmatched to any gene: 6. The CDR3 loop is CASSLSGLTNEQFF. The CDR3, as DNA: TGTGCCAGCAGCCTATCGGGACTAACCAATGAGCAGTTCTTC.

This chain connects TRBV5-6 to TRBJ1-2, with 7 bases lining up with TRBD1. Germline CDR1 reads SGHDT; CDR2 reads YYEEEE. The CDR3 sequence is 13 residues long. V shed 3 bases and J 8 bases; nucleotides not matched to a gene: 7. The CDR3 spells CASSSQGIGGYTF. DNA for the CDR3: TGTGCCAGCAGCTCACAGGGGATAGGCGGCTACACCTTC.

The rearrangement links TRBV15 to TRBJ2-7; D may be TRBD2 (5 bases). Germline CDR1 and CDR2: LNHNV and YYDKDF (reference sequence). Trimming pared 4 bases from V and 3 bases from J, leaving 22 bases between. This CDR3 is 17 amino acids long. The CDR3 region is CATSKEMWGAPLYEQYF. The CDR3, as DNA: TGTGCCACCAGCAAAGAGATGTGGGGAGCCCCCCTCTACGAGCAGTACTTC. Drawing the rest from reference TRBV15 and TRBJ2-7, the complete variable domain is DAMVIQNPRYQVTQFGKPVTLSCSQTLNHNVMYWYQQKSSQAPKLLFHYYDKDFNNEADTPDNFQSRRPNTSFCFLDIRSPGLGDTAMYLCATSKEMWGAPLYEQYFGPGTRLTVT.

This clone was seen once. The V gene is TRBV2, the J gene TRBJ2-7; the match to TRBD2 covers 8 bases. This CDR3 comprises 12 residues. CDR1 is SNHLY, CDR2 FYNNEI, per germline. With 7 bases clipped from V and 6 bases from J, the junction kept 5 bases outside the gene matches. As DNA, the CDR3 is TGTGCCAGCACCTCGGGGGGGAGCGAGCAGTACTTC. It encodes CASTSGGSEQYF.